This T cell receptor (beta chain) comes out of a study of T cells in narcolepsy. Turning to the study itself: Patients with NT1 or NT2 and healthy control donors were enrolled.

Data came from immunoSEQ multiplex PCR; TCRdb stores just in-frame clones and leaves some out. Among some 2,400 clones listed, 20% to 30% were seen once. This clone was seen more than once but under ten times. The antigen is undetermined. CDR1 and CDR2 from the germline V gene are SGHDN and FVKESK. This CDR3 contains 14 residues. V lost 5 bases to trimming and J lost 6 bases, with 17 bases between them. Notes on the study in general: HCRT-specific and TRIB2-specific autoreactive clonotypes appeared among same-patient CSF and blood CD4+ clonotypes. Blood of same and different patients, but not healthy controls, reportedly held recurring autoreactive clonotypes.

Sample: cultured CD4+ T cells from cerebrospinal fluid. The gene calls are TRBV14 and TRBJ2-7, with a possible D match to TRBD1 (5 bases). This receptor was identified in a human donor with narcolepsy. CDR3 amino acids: CASSNPQQGAEQYF. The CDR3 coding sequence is TGTGCCAGCAGCAACCCCCAGCAGGGCGCCGAGCAGTACTTC.